These T cell receptor beta chains were read from a single sample in a study of tumor and adjacent non-tumor tissue in lung cancer. Each CDR3 protein gets one entry after TCRdb re-called the multiplex PCR reads with MiXCR. The table shows 80,000 to 130,000 distinct CDR3 sequences, with 65% occurring only once. Sequencing was performed on distant non-tumor lung tissue. Source of these receptors: a man younger than 40 with non-small cell lung cancer. The conserved cysteine and the conserved F or W are not part of the CDR3 here. Fields, in order: clone size, V gene, D gene, CDR3 protein. A D gene is named only where the DNA matches it firmly. Not all rows give a size; the values are once, few, many and, for expanded clones, a class.

few,TRBV11-1,-,ASSLQLTPEQY
-,TRBV4-3,-,ASSTTGTQKETQY
-,TRBV13,-,TSSSRDFRDSPLH
-,TRBV5-1,-,ASSLPNSDTQY
-,TRBV11-2,-,ASGLNRVQETQH
-,TRBV11-2,-,TGSLGGTSWGYT
many,TRBV6-6,-,ASSYQRSPEAF
medium-sized,TRBV5-4,TRBD2,ASSLALAGEETQY
-,TRBV11-2,-,ASSTGTLQQY
-,TRBV5-4,-,ASNLGLGCLDTQY